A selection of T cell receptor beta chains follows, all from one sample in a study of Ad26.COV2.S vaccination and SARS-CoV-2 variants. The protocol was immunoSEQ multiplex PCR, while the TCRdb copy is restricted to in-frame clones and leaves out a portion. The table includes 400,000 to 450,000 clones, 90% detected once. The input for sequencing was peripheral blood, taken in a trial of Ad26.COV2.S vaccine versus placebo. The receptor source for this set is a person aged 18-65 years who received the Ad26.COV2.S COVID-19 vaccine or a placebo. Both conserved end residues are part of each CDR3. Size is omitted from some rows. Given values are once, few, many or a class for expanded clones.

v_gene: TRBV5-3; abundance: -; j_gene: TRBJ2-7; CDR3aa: CARSLCPPLSPGPVVYEQYF
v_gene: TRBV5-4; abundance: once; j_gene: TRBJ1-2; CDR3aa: CASSLDRGPYGYTF
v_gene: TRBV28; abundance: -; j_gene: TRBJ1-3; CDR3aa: CASSLSEGAGNTIYF
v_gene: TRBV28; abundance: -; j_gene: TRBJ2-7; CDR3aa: CASSLGTGPYEQYF
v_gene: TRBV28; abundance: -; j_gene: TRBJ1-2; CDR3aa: CASSLGGGPSSGYTF
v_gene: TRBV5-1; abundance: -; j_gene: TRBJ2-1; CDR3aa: CASSPVSAGYGEQFF
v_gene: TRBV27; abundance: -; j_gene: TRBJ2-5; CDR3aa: CASRSGYQETQYF
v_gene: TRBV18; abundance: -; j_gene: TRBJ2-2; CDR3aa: CASSSGQGTTGELFF
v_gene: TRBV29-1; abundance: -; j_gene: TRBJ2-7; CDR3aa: CSVVSGYSYEQYF
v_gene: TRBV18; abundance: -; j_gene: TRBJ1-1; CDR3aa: CASSPTGGTEAFF
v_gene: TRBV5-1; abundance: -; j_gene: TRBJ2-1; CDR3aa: CASSRQSGGRSHNEQFF
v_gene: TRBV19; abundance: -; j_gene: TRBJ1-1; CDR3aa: CASSDPPGRGGDTEAFF
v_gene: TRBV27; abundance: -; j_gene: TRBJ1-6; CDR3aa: CASSFGGLSPLHF
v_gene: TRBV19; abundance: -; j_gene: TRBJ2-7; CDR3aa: CASRFAPGYEQYF
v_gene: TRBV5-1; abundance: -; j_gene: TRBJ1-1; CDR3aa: CASSSTGGLNTEAFF
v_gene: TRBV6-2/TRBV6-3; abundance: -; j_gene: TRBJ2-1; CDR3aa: CASSSTRTSGNDEQFF
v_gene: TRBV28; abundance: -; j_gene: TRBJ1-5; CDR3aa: CASSFPPPPSNQPQHF
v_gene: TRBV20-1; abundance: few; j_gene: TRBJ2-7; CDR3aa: CSTNGVYEQYF
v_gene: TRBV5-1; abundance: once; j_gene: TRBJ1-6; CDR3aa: CASSQTGQHLHF
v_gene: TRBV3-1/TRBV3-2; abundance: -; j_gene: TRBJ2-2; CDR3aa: CASSQAGLANTGELFF
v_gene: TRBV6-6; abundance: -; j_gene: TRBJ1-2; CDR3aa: CASSQGQGGRGYTF
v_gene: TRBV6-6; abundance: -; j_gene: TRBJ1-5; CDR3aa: CASSYDGDHWQPQHF
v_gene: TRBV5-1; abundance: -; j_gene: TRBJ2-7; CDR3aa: CASRLTGGASYEQYF
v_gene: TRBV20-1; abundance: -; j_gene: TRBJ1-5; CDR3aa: CSASGGSAQPQHF
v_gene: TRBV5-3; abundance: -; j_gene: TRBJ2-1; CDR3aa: CARSLLRRGSSYNEQFF
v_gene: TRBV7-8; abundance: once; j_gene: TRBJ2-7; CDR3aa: CASSLARGRPSSYEQYF
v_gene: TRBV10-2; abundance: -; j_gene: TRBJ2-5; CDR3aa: CASSGTGGSSWVAGVEETQYF
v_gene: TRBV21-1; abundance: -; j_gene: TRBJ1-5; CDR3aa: CASSKGCRANQPQHF